Listed below are T cell receptor beta chains from one sample, sequenced in a study of T cell repertoires in cytomegalovirus infection. TCRdb reprocessed the reads with MiXCR, giving one entry per CDR3 protein. The sample comprises 310,000 or so distinct CDR3 sequences, under 20% of which are singletons, and about 11% rests with the top ten. Sequencing was carried out using PBMCs. The source of these receptors is a human donor in good health (CMV status not recorded). Some clones in this sample may be carry-over from other donors' samples. Both conserved end residues are part of each CDR3. Fields, in order: D gene, J gene, clone size, V gene, CDR3 length, CDR3 DNA, CDR3 protein. D genes are given only for firm matches. Rows may omit the clone size; those that give it use once, few, many or a size class.

D gene: NA
J gene: TRBJ1-1
clone size: many
V gene: TRBV12-3/TRBV12-4
CDR3 length: 14
CDR3 DNA: TGTGCCAGCAGCCTGCAGGGGTCCGTCACTGAAGCTTTCTTT
CDR3 protein: CASSLQGSVTEAFF

D gene: NA
J gene: TRBJ2-3
clone size: many
V gene: TRBV2
CDR3 length: 17
CDR3 DNA: TGTGCCAGCAGCCCGACACTCAAGGAGGGGCCCACAGATACGCAGTATTTT
CDR3 protein: CASSPTLKEGPTDTQYF

D gene: NA
J gene: TRBJ1-5
clone size: few
V gene: TRBV20-1
CDR3 length: 15
CDR3 DNA: TGCAGTGCTAGAGAACCGGGACGGGGCAATCAGCCCCAGCATTTT
CDR3 protein: CSAREPGRGNQPQHF

D gene: NA
J gene: TRBJ2-4
clone size: many
V gene: TRBV12-3/TRBV12-4
CDR3 length: 14
CDR3 DNA: TGTGCCAGCAGTTTGGCCGGGGTCAAAAACATTCAGTACTTC
CDR3 protein: CASSLAGVKNIQYF

D gene: TRBD1
J gene: TRBJ1-4
clone size: NA
V gene: TRBV6-5
CDR3 length: 13
CDR3 DNA: TGTGCCAGCAGGGCAGGGGGTGATGAAAAACTGTTTTTT
CDR3 protein: CASRAGGDEKLFF

D gene: TRBD2
J gene: TRBJ2-3
clone size: few
V gene: TRBV20-1
CDR3 length: 15
CDR3 DNA: TGCAGTGCTAGAGATAGGCTAGCGGGGGGGAATACGCAGTATTTT
CDR3 protein: CSARDRLAGGNTQYF

D gene: TRBD2
J gene: TRBJ2-3
clone size: many
V gene: TRBV6-1
CDR3 length: 16
CDR3 DNA: TGTGCCAGCAGTCTCGCGACTAGCGGGAGCACAGATACGCAGTATTTT
CDR3 protein: CASSLATSGSTDTQYF

D gene: NA
J gene: TRBJ1-1
clone size: many
V gene: TRBV19
CDR3 length: 16
CDR3 DNA: TGTGCCAGTACCCTACTGGATGGGGGGGCGCACACTGAAGCTTTCTTT
CDR3 protein: CASTLLDGGAHTEAFF

D gene: NA
J gene: TRBJ1-5
clone size: NA
V gene: TRBV20-1
CDR3 length: 13
CDR3 DNA: TGCAGTGCTAGCTCTATGGAGGCCAGGAGCCAGCATTTT
CDR3 protein: CSASSMEARSQHF

D gene: NA
J gene: TRBJ2-7
clone size: many
V gene: TRBV7-2
CDR3 length: 16
CDR3 DNA: TGTGCCAGCAGCTTAATGGGCAGAGGCTTTAGGAACGAGCAGTACTTC
CDR3 protein: CASSLMGRGFRNEQYF

D gene: TRBD1
J gene: TRBJ1-4
clone size: once
V gene: TRBV2
CDR3 length: 13
CDR3 DNA: TGTGCCACAGGGACAGGGGAAAATGAAAAACTGTTTTTT
CDR3 protein: CATGTGENEKLFF

D gene: TRBD1
J gene: TRBJ1-2
clone size: many
V gene: TRBV7-6
CDR3 length: 16
CDR3 DNA: TGTGCCAGCAGCTTGGGACAGGGGGCCACGGACTATGGCTACACCTTC
CDR3 protein: CASSLGQGATDYGYTF

D gene: TRBD2
J gene: TRBJ2-3
clone size: many
V gene: TRBV7-2
CDR3 length: 19
CDR3 DNA: TGTGCCAGCAGCTCATTTCGGGTAGCGGGGGGGTCAGGCACAGATACGCAGTATTTT
CDR3 protein: CASSSFRVAGGSGTDTQYF

D gene: NA
J gene: TRBJ2-3
clone size: NA
V gene: TRBV20-1
CDR3 length: 14
CDR3 DNA: TGCAGTGCCCCGGACAGAAAGAGCACAGATACGCAGTATTTT
CDR3 protein: CSAPDRKSTDTQYF

D gene: TRBD1
J gene: TRBJ1-1
clone size: many
V gene: TRBV7-2
CDR3 length: 11
CDR3 DNA: TGTGCCAGCAGCTCAGACAGGGTAACTTTCTTT
CDR3 protein: CASSSDRVTFF

D gene: NA
J gene: TRBJ1-2
clone size: NA
V gene: TRBV4-3
CDR3 length: 16
CDR3 DNA: TGCGCCAGCAGCCAAGAACGACAAGAAGCTAACTATGGCTACAACTTC
CDR3 protein: CASSQERQEANYGYNF

D gene: NA
J gene: TRBJ2-2
clone size: many
V gene: TRBV7-8
CDR3 length: 14
CDR3 DNA: TGTGCCAGCAGCCTTTGGACGGGCACCGGGGAGCTGTTTTTT
CDR3 protein: CASSLWTGTGELFF

D gene: NA
J gene: TRBJ2-5
clone size: few
V gene: TRBV5-6
CDR3 length: 14
CDR3 DNA: TGTGCCAGCAGCTCGGGGAGGAAACGAGAGACCCAGTACTTC
CDR3 protein: CASSSGRKRETQYF

D gene: TRBD1
J gene: TRBJ1-1
clone size: few
V gene: TRBV18
CDR3 length: 17
CDR3 DNA: TGTGCCAGCTCACCAATCGACCACAGGGGAAAGAACACTGAAGCTTTCTTT
CDR3 protein: CASSPIDHRGKNTEAFF

D gene: NA
J gene: TRBJ1-1
clone size: many
V gene: TRBV7-2
CDR3 length: 15
CDR3 DNA: TGTGCCAGCAGCTTAGGCTCAGGTCTGAACACTGAAGCTTTCTTT
CDR3 protein: CASSLGSGLNTEAFF

D gene: TRBD2
J gene: TRBJ2-7
clone size: many
V gene: TRBV7-2
CDR3 length: 15
CDR3 DNA: TGTGCCAGCAGCCGAGAGCGGGGCCCCTCCTACGAGCAGTACTTC
CDR3 protein: CASSRERGPSYEQYF

D gene: NA
J gene: TRBJ1-1
clone size: NA
V gene: TRBV2
CDR3 length: 16
CDR3 DNA: TGTGCCAGCAGGCCCCGGTCGAGGGAGGGGGACACTGAAGCTTTCTTT
CDR3 protein: CASRPRSREGDTEAFF

D gene: TRBD1
J gene: TRBJ2-1
clone size: many
V gene: TRBV2
CDR3 length: 16
CDR3 DNA: TGTGCCAGTGGGACAGGGAGTCTAGCCAGAAACAATGAGCAGTTCTTC
CDR3 protein: CASGTGSLARNNEQFF